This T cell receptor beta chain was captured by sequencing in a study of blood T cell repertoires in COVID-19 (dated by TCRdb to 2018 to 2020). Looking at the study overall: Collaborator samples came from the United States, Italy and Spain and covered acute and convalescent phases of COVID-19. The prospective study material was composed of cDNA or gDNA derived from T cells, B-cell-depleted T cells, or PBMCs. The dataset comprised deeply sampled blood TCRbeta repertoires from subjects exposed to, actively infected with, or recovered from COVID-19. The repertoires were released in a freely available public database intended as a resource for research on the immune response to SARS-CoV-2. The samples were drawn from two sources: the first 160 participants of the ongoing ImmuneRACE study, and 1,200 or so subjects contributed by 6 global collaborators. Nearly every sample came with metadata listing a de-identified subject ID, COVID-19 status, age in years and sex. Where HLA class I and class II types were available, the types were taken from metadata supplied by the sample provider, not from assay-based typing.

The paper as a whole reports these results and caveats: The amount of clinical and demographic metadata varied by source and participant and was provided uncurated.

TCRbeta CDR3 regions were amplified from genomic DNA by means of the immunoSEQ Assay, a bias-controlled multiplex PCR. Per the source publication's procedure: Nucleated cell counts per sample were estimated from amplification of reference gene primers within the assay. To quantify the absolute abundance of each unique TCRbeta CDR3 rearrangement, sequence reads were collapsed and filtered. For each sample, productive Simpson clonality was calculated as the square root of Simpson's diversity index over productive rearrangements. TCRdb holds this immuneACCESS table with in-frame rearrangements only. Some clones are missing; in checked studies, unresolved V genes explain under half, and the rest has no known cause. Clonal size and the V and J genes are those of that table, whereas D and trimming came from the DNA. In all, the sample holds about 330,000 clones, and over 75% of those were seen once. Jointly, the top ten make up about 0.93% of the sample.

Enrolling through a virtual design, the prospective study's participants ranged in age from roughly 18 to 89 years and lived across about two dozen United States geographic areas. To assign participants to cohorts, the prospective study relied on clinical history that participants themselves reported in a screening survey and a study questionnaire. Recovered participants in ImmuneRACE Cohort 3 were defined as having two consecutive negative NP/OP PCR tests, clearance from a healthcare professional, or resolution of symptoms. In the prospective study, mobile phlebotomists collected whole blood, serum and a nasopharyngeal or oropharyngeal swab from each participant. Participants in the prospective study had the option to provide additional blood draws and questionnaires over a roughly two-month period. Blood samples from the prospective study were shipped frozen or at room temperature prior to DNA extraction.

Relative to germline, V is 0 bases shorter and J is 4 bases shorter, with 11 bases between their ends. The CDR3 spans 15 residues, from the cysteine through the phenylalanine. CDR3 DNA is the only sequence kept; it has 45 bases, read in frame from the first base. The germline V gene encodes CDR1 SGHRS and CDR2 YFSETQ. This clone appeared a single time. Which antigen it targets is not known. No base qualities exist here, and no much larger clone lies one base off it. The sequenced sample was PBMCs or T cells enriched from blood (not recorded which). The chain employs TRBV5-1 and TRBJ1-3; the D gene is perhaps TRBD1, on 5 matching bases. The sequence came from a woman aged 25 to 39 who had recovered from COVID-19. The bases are TGCGCCAGCAGCTTGGAAGGGGTTAACGGAAACACCATATATTTT. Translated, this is CASSLEGVNGNTIYF.